These T cell receptor beta chains were read from a single sample in a study of vaccination effects on CD4 cells after COVID-19. This table comes from immunoSEQ multiplex PCR, and its TCRdb copy is limited to in-frame clones, with some not included. The sample has approximately 40,000 clones; 76% are singletons. The antigens for these receptors are not known. Here the sequenced sample was CD4+ T cells from PBMCs cultured without peptide, taken after COVID-19 vaccination. The receptors come from a human donor who had a prior SARS-CoV-2 infection. The CDR3 runs from the conserved cysteine through the conserved F or W. The D gene is left open where the match is weak. Part of the rows lack a size; the others show once, few, many or a class for expanded clones.

j_gene	v_gene	d_gene	abundance	CDR3aa	CDR3nt
TRBJ2-3	TRBV6-1	TRBD2	.	CASSELAGNIRTDTQYF	TGTGCCAGCAGTGAACTAGCGGGAAATATACGTACAGATACGCAGTATTTT
TRBJ2-3	TRBV5-1	TRBD1	.	CASSLVTGTESTDTQYF	TGCGCCAGCAGCTTGGTAACGGGGACAGAGAGCACAGATACGCAGTATTTT
TRBJ1-1	TRBV30	.	.	CAWSVLAEAFF	TGTGCCTGGAGTGTACTGGCTGAAGCTTTCTTT
TRBJ1-3	TRBV18	TRBD1	few	CASSPTGTGTGNTIYF	TGTGCCAGCTCCCCCACCGGGACAGGGACCGGAAACACCATATATTTT
TRBJ2-1	TRBV7-3	TRBD2	few	CASSPRREYEQFF	TGTGCCAGCAGCCCTAGGCGGGAGTATGAGCAGTTCTTC
TRBJ1-5	TRBV19	.	.	CASSIPTESNQPQHF	TGTGCCAGTAGTATTCCTACAGAGAGCAATCAGCCCCAGCATTTT
TRBJ1-4	TRBV6-5	.	.	CASRRGYSNEKLFF	TGTGCCAGCAGAAGAGGGTACAGTAATGAAAAACTGTTTTTT
TRBJ2-3	TRBV3-1/TRBV3-2	.	.	CASSLEAGASTDTQYF	TGTGCCAGCAGTCTGGAGGCGGGGGCCAGCACAGATACGCAGTATTTT
TRBJ2-5	TRBV5-5	TRBD2	.	CASSPRLAGGGETQYF	TGTGCCAGCAGCCCAAGACTAGCGGGAGGCGGCGAGACCCAGTACTTC
TRBJ2-5	TRBV5-1	.	.	CASSLAPQETQYF	TGCGCCAGCAGCTTGGCCCCGCAAGAGACCCAGTACTTC
TRBJ2-2	TRBV5-1	.	.	CASSPPGQTTGELFF	TGCGCCAGCAGTCCTCCGGGACAAACCACCGGGGAGCTGTTTTTT
TRBJ2-1	TRBV9	TRBD1	.	CASSPWQGANEQFF	TGTGCCAGCAGCCCGTGGCAGGGGGCAAATGAGCAGTTCTTC
TRBJ1-1	TRBV18	TRBD1	few	CASSGQGKNTEAFF	TGTGCCAGCTCCGGACAGGGTAAGAACACTGAAGCTTTCTTT
TRBJ1-1	TRBV28	.	.	CASSLGGNEGGTEAFF	TGTGCCAGCAGTTTAGGGGGGAATGAGGGAGGCACTGAAGCTTTCTTT
TRBJ2-7	TRBV7-7	.	.	CASSPGGSYEQYF	TGTGCTAGCAGCCCCGGGGGATCCTACGAGCAGTACTTC
TRBJ1-2	TRBV5-1	.	.	CASSFQANYGYTF	TGCGCCAGCAGCTTCCAGGCGAACTATGGCTACACCTTC
TRBJ2-5	TRBV3-1/TRBV3-2	TRBD2	few	CASSPGLAGGPRETQYF	TGTGCCAGCAGCCCAGGACTAGCGGGAGGGCCTCGGGAGACCCAGTACTTC
TRBJ1-1	TRBV19	TRBD1	.	CASSTAPGGRTEAFF	TGTGCCAGTAGTACTGCCCCAGGGGGGAGGACTGAAGCTTTCTTT
TRBJ1-2	TRBV6-2/TRBV6-3	.	once	CASSNTGNYGYTF	TGTGCCAGCAGTAACACAGGGAACTATGGCTACACCTTC
TRBJ2-1	TRBV7-9	TRBD2	.	CASSLGGNGGRADEQFF	TGTGCCAGCAGCTTGGGTGGTAATGGCGGGAGAGCGGATGAGCAGTTCTTC
TRBJ1-1	TRBV3-1/TRBV3-2	.	.	CASSQGGARTEAFF	TGTGCCAGCAGCCAGGGGGGAGCTCGTACTGAAGCTTTCTTT
TRBJ1-2	TRBV5-1	TRBD1	.	CASSLIQGENYGYTF	TGCGCCAGCAGTCTTATCCAGGGGGAGAACTATGGCTACACCTTC
TRBJ2-1	TRBV7-3	TRBD2	.	CASSSRGVAYNEQFF	TGTGCCAGCAGTAGCCGGGGGGTGGCCTACAATGAGCAGTTCTTC
TRBJ2-3	TRBV24-1	.	once	CATSDWWKTDTQYF	TGTGCCACCAGTGATTGGTGGAAGACAGATACGCAGTATTTT
TRBJ2-5	TRBV5-1	.	.	CASSGFPGLQETQYF	TGCGCCAGCAGCGGGTTCCCGGGCCTCCAAGAGACCCAGTACTTC
TRBJ2-2	TRBV19	.	few	CASTRRSAPNTGELFF	TGTGCCAGTACTCGCCGAAGCGCACCGAACACCGGGGAGCTGTTTTTT
TRBJ1-1	TRBV2	TRBD1	.	CASRVQGLTEAFF	TGTGCCAGCAGAGTACAGGGGTTAACTGAAGCTTTCTTT
TRBJ1-2	TRBV3-1/TRBV3-2	.	.	CASSQVQGSDGYTF	TGTGCCAGCAGCCAAGTACAGGGTTCAGACGGCTACACCTTC
TRBJ2-7	TRBV27	.	.	CASSWRGSIYEQYF	TGTGCCAGCAGTTGGAGGGGTTCGATCTACGAGCAGTACTTC
TRBJ2-6	TRBV27	TRBD1	.	CASRLGQRKNGANVLTF	TGTGCCAGCAGACTGGGACAGAGAAAAAATGGGGCCAACGTCCTGACTTTC
TRBJ1-1	TRBV10-1	.	.	CASSPGDTEAFF	TGCGCCAGCAGCCCAGGGGACACTGAAGCTTTCTTT
TRBJ1-2	TRBV23-1	.	few	CAHYGYTF	TGCGCCCACTATGGCTACACCTTC
TRBJ1-5	TRBV27	.	few	CASSLLVGHQPQHF	TGTGCCAGCAGTTTACTTGTGGGGCATCAGCCCCAGCATTTT
TRBJ1-5	TRBV11-2	TRBD1	.	CASSLGTGSGQPQHF	TGTGCCAGCAGCTTAGGGACAGGGTCGGGGCAGCCCCAGCATTTT
TRBJ1-6	TRBV18	TRBD1	.	CASSQQGAYNSPLHF	TGTGCCAGCTCACAACAGGGGGCATATAATTCACCCCTCCACTTT
TRBJ2-3	TRBV2	.	.	CASSEVSATDTQYF	TGTGCCAGCAGTGAAGTTAGCGCCACAGATACGCAGTATTTT
TRBJ1-6	TRBV7-2	.	few	CASSLVGGENSPLHF	TGTGCCAGCAGCTTAGTGGGCGGGGAAAATTCACCCCTCCACTTT
TRBJ1-5	TRBV18	.	.	CASSVDGRGIGPQHF	TGTGCCAGCTCGGTCGATGGACGCGGGATAGGGCCCCAGCATTTT
TRBJ2-2	TRBV5-1	.	.	CASDGTGGGELFF	TGCGCCAGCGATGGGACCGGTGGCGGGGAGCTGTTTTTT
TRBJ2-7	TRBV4-3	.	once	CASSLGPRQGYNEQYF	TGCGCCAGCAGCCTCGGGCCCCGGCAGGGGTACAACGAGCAGTACTTC
TRBJ1-4	TRBV5-6	.	.	CASSLDRVNEKLFF	TGTGCCAGCAGCTTGGACAGGGTGAATGAAAAACTGTTTTTT
TRBJ2-5	TRBV5-1	.	.	CASGLQETQYF	TGCGCCAGCGGGCTTCAAGAGACCCAGTACTTC
TRBJ2-1	TRBV19	.	.	CASSIARSRTSSYNEQFF	TGTGCCAGTAGTATCGCCCGGTCCAGGACGAGCTCCTACAATGAGCAGTTCTTC